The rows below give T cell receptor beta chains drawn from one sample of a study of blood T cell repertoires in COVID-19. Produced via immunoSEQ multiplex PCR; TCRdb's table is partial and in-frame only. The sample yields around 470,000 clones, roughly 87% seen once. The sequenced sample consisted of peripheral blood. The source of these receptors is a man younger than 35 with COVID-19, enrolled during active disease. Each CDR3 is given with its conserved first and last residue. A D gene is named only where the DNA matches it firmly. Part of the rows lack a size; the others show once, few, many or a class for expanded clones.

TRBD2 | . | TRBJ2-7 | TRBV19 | CASTIVAGSSYEQYF | TGTGCCAGTACCATCGTAGCGGGAAGCTCCTACGAGCAGTACTTC
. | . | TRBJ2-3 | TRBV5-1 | CASSLISPLGAEQYF | TGCGCCAGCAGCTTGATAAGTCCCCTCGGAGCGGAGCAGTATTTT
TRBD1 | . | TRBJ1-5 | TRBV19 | CASSRVGQDNQPQHF | TGTGCCAGTAGTAGGGTGGGACAGGACAATCAGCCCCAGCATTTT
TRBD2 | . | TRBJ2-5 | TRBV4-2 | CASSSGTLRGETQYF | TGTGCCAGCAGCAGCGGGACCCTGAGAGGGGAGACCCAGTACTTC
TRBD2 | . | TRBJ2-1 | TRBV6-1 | CASSEAGGSSYNEQFF | TGTGCCAGCAGTGAAGCGGGCGGGAGCTCCTACAATGAGCAGTTCTTC
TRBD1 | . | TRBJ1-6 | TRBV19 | CASSPDRDSPLHF | TGTGCCAGCTCTCCCGACAGGGACTCACCCCTCCACTTT
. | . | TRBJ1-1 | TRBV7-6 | CASSFGSRGLDTEAFF | TGTGCCAGCAGCTTCGGTAGCCGGGGTTTGGACACTGAAGCTTTCTTT
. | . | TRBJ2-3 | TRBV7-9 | CASSLAGQGVQYF | TGTGCCAGCAGCTTAGCCGGGCAGGGCGTGCAGTATTTT
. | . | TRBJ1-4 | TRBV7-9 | CASSFGGNEKLFF | TGTGCCAGCAGCTTCGGCGGAAATGAAAAACTGTTTTTT
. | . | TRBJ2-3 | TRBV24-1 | CATSEPGGSSTDTQYF | TGTGCCACCTCCGAACCAGGAGGATCCAGCACAGATACGCAGTATTTT
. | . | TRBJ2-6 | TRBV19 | CATNSGANVLTF | TGTGCCACAAACTCTGGGGCCAACGTCCTGACTTTC
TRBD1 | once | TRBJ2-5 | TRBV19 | CASSNLGTGGLETQYF | TGTGCCAGTAGTAACCTCGGGACAGGGGGATTGGAGACCCAGTACTTC
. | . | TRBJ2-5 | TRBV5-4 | CASSLGSRDGETQYF | TGTGCCAGCAGCTTGGGGAGCAGGGATGGGGAGACCCAGTACTTC
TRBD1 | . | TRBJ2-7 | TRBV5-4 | CASSARYRDRGVEQYF | TGTGCCAGCAGCGCCCGCTACCGGGACAGGGGGGTCGAGCAGTACTTC
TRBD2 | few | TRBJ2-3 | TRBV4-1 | CASSQGGLVITTDTQYF | TGCGCCAGCAGCCAAGGGGGACTAGTGATAACCACAGATACGCAGTATTTT
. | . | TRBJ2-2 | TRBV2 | CASSEAWSGTNTGELFF | TGTGCCAGCAGTGAAGCGTGGAGCGGTACGAACACCGGGGAGCTGTTTTTT
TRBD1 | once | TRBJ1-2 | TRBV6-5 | CASSYDRAGYTF | TGTGCCAGCAGTTACGACAGGGCTGGCTACACCTTC
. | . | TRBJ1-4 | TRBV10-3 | CAISELAGTNEKLFF | TGTGCCATCAGTGAGTTGGCGGGGACTAATGAAAAACTGTTTTTT
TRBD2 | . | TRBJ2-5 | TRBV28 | CASSWGLAGGNQETQYF | TGTGCCAGCAGTTGGGGACTAGCGGGAGGAAACCAAGAGACCCAGTACTTC
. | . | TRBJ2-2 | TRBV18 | CASSPIRTANTGELFF | TGTGCCAGCTCACCGATTAGGACAGCGAACACCGGGGAGCTGTTTTTT
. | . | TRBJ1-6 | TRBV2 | CASSAQGFNSPLHF | TGTGCCAGCAGTGCGCAGGGCTTCAATTCACCCCTCCACTTT
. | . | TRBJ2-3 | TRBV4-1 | CASSMGLGGTDTQYF | TGCGCCAGCAGCATGGGACTCGGGGGCACAGATACGCAGTATTTT
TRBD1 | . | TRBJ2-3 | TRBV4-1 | CASSQVMGQSADTQYF | TGCGCCAGCAGCCAAGTAATGGGACAGTCGGCCGATACGCAGTATTTT
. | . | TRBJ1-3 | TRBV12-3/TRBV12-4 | CASSYPRDTIYF | TGTGCCAGCAGCTACCCCCGGGACACCATATATTTT
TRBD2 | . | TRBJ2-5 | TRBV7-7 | CASSLSVAGGLETQYF | TGTGCTAGCAGCTTATCCGTAGCGGGAGGTTTGGAGACCCAGTACTTC
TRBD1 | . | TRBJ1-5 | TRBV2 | CASSGTGRQPQHF | TGTGCCAGCAGCGGGACAGGGCGACAGCCCCAGCATTTT
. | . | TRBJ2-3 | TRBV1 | CTSSPGPTGLAGARDTDTQYF | TGCACCAGCAGCCCTGGACCGACAGGACTAGCGGGAGCCCGGGACACAGATACGCAGTATTTT
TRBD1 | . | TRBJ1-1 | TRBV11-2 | CASSPWTGGYTEAFF | TGTGCCAGCAGCCCCTGGACAGGGGGCTACACTGAAGCTTTCTTT
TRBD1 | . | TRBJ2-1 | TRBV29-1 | CSDGGTGDYNEQFF | TGCAGCGACGGGGGGACAGGGGACTACAATGAGCAGTTCTTC
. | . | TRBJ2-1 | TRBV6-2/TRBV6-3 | CASSERVMIGNEQFF | TGTGCCAGCAGTGAGCGGGTTATGATCGGGAATGAGCAGTTCTTC
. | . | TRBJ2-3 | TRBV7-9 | CASSPVTGGASTDTQYF | TGTGCCAGCAGCCCCGTTACGGGGGGCGCGAGCACAGATACGCAGTATTTT
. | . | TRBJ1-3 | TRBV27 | CASMEGFSGNTIYF | TGTGCCTCCATGGAGGGGTTCTCTGGAAACACCATATATTTT
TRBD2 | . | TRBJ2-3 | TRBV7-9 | CASRGGLITDTQYF | TGTGCCAGCCGGGGGGGACTGATCACAGATACGCAGTATTTT
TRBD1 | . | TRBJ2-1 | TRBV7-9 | CASSLAGTGVYNEQFF | TGTGCCAGCAGCTTAGCCGGGACAGGGGTCTACAATGAGCAGTTCTTC
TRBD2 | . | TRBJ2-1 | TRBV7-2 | CASSLGGLAGGLTYNEQFF | TGTGCCAGCAGCTTAGGCGGACTAGCGGGAGGCCTAACCTACAATGAGCAGTTCTTC
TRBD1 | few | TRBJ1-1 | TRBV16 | CASSLGQAEAFF | TGTGCCAGCAGCCTGGGACAGGCAGAAGCTTTCTTT
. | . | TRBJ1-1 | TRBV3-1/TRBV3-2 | CASSQDWDKKAFF | TGTGCCAGCAGCCAAGATTGGGACAAGAAGGCTTTCTTT